The clone carrying this TCR beta chain was recorded many times. Its target is not known. Arm-PCR of CDR3 regions and iRepertoire HTBI primers were used to build TCR beta libraries. TCRdb ran MiXCR on the multiplex PCR reads and lists one entry per CDR3 protein. Among 400,000 to 500,000 distinct CDR3 sequences, roughly 21% were seen once, and the ten largest hold 7.1%. These data originate in a study of regulatory T cells in long-lasting Graves disease. Stated time point: persistent/refractory GD, antithyroid drugs over 5 years with positive TRAb. PBMCs were the source of the RNA used for TCR sequencing. V shed 5 bases, J shed 1 base, and the junction held 10 bases outside the gene matches. This CDR3 is 16 amino acids long. Germline assignment: CDR1 MNHNS and CDR2 SASEGT. Points from the study as a whole: Persistent cases of Graves' showed reduced TCR diversity relative to newly diagnosed patients. Newly diagnosed disease favored TRBV20-1 and TRBJ2-1 over persistent disease.

This specimen consisted of peripheral blood mononuclear cells (PBMCs), obtained when the disease was refractory, from a patient treated with antithyroid drugs. V usage is TRBV6-1 and J usage is TRBJ2-7; 8 bases are shared with TRBD1. This TCR was recovered from a female donor with Graves disease. The CDR3: CASSRTRGLSSYEQYF. For the CDR3, the DNA is TGTGCCAGCAGTCGAACCAGGGGGCTCTCGTCCTACGAGCAGTACTTC.